The 18 T cell receptor beta chains below all came from one sample that was sequenced in a study of blood T cell repertoires in COVID-19. Measured with immunoSEQ multiplex PCR; TCRdb has only the in-frame clones, and not every one. The data hold some 300,000 clones, with 88% observed a single time. Sequencing input: PBMCs or T cells enriched from blood (not recorded which). These TCRs come from a woman in her thirties who had recovered from COVID-19.

V gene TRBV9 combines with J gene TRBJ2-7; TRBD2 is a possible D gene (5 bases). The CDR3 runs 13 residues. CDR1 and CDR2 (germline): SGDLS, YYNGEE. Trimming shortened V by 5 bases and J by 1 base, and 10 bases separated the two germline ends. The CDR3 DNA is TGTGCCAGCAGTGGGAGTGGGTCCTACGAGCAGTACTTC. This encodes CASSGSGSYEQYF.

The chain is built from TRBV6-5 and TRBJ1-1; D unclear. The CDR3 covers 14 residues. V lost 0 bases, J lost 4 bases, and 9 bases lay in between. Germline values: CDR1 MNHEY, CDR2 SVGAGI. The CDR3 DNA reads TGTGCCAGCAGTTACTCGATAGGCGGCACTGAAGCTTTCTTT. Its protein product is CASSYSIGGTEAFF.

This clone was seen only once. The chain joins TRBV28 to TRBJ1-5; 10 bases map to TRBD1. Per germline, CDR1 MDHEN and CDR2 SYDVKM. The CDR3 loop spans 14 amino acids. V trimming: 4 bases; J trimming: 5 bases; junction bases outside the gene matches: 2. The chain's CDR3 is CASSSGQGYQPQHF. In DNA, the CDR3 is TGTGCCAGCAGTTCGGGACAGGGGTATCAGCCCCAGCATTTT.

This clone came up once. The chain uses TRBV7-2 and TRBJ2-6, with unresolved D. Trimming stripped 8 bases from V and 2 bases from J, with 10 bases between. The CDR3 is 14 residues long. The germline CDR1 and CDR2 sequences are SGHTA and FQGNSA. CDR3 protein: CASPGSAGANVLTF. DNA for the CDR3: TGTGCCAGCCCAGGTTCGGCTGGGGCCAACGTCCTGACTTTC.

This sequence joins TRBV29-1 and TRBJ2-2; 7 bases map to TRBD2. Trimming took 5 bases from V and 3 from J; bases not matched to a gene: 6. CDR1 SQVTM and CDR2 ANQGSEA come from the germline V gene. CDR3 length: 14 amino acids. The CDR3 DNA reads TGCAGCGTTTCAGGCGGGAGAGACACCGGGGAGCTGTTTTTT. It encodes CSVSGGRDTGELFF.

The chain carries TRBV7-6 and TRBJ1-4; D perhaps matches TRBD1 (5 bases). The CDR3 spans 15 residues. Trimming took off 3 bases at V and 8 bases at J, with 16 bases between the two ends. CDR1 SGHVS and CDR2 FNYEAQ come from the germline V gene. The CDR3 region has the DNA TGTGCCAGCAGCTTTCAGGGTTCGTGGCTGGAAAAACTGTTTTTT. Its protein is CASSFQGSWLEKLFF.

The J gene is TRBJ1-5, the V gene TRBV28; TRBD1 matches 9 bases. The CDR3 extends over 15 amino acids. V shed 6 bases, J shed 7 bases, and the junction held 10 bases outside the gene matches. Germline V CDR1 and CDR2: MDHEN, SYDVKM. In nucleotides, the CDR3 is TGTGCCAGCAGCCCTGCCGGGACAGGGACCCAGCCCCAGCATTTT. This sequence encodes CASSPAGTGTQPQHF. Looking up the rest from reference TRBV28 and TRBJ1-5 gives the full variable domain: DVKVTQSSRYLVKRTGEKVFLECVQDMDHENMFWYRQDPGLGLRLIYFSYDVKMKEKGDIPEGYSVSREKKERFSLILESASTNQTSMYLCASSPAGTGTQPQHFGDGTRLSIL.

The chain is built from TRBV27 and TRBJ1-1; TRBD1 might be the D (5 bases). Looked up from germline, CDR1 is MNHEY and CDR2 is SMNVEV (reference sequence). This CDR3 is built from 15 residues. Trimming removed 6 bases at V and 4 bases at J, with 18 bases between. The CDR3 region has the DNA TGTGCCAGCAGGATTGGGGGGACGTATGGCACTGAAGCTTTCTTT. This encodes CASRIGGTYGTEAFF.

The chain joins TRBV2 to TRBJ1-2; D gene unclear. V gave up 3 bases and J gave up 4 bases, with 9 bases separating them. Germline CDR1 SNHLY, CDR2 FYNNEI. CDR3 length: 13 amino acids. The CDR3 loop is CASSDGGIYGYTF. CDR3 coding DNA: TGTGCCAGCAGTGATGGCGGAATCTATGGCTACACCTTC.

The rearrangement uses TRBV27 and TRBJ2-7; D might be TRBD2 (6 bases). The CDR3 has 15 residues. The ends were cut back, 6 bases at V and 6 bases at J, with 21 bases in the middle. CDR1 is MNHEY and CDR2 is SMNVEV in the germline V gene (reference sequence). CDR3 protein: CASRSISGTLGEQYF. The CDR3 DNA sequence: TGTGCCAGCAGAAGCATTAGCGGAACCCTTGGCGAGCAGTACTTC.

V and J are TRBV5-8 and TRBJ1-2; D gene unclear. This CDR3 has 11 residues. Per germline, CDR1 SGHTS and CDR2 YDEGEE. V was clipped by 7 bases and J by 8 bases, with 12 bases between them. The CDR3: CASPLEKGYTF. The CDR3 coding sequence is TGTGCCAGCCCCTTAGAGAAAGGCTACACCTTC.

This chain joins TRBV4-3 and TRBJ2-7; D is possibly TRBD1 (6 bases). There are 15 residues in the CDR3. The germline V gene has CDR1 LGHNA and CDR2 YSLEER. Trimming left V 2 bases short and J 4 bases short, with 15 bases between. CDR3 sequence reads: CASSQLGTPLYEQYF. For the CDR3, the DNA is TGCGCCAGCAGCCAACTTGGGACACCGTTATACGAGCAGTACTTC.

This clone was seen a few times. CDR3 region: CASSRLAGTETQYF. For the CDR3, the DNA is TGTGCCAGCAGTCGACTAGCGGGCACAGAGACCCAGTACTTC. The chain employs TRBV6-2 or TRBV6-3 and TRBJ2-5; 10 bases agree with TRBD2. CDR1 and CDR2 (germline): MNHEY, SVGEGT. The CDR3 is 14 amino acids. The J segment lost 4 bases and the V segment lost 5 bases, leaving 4 bases of the junction unmatched.

The rearrangement joins TRBV24-1 to TRBJ2-3; no firm D call. The CDR3 is 12 residues long. The germline V gene has CDR1 KGHDR and CDR2 SFDVKD. V gave up 1 base and J gave up 4 bases, with 2 bases separating them. The CDR3 loop is CATSDFADTQYF. The CDR3 DNA is TGTGCCACCAGTGATTTCGCAGATACGCAGTATTTT.

The chain recombines TRBV24-1 with TRBJ2-2; 9 nucleotides align to TRBD1. The CDR3 length is 17 residues. The germline gives CDR1 KGHDR, CDR2 SFDVKD. With 4 bases clipped from V and 6 bases from J, the junction kept 11 bases outside the gene matches. CDR3 sequence reads: CATSEPSTGTGPGELFF. For the CDR3, the DNA is TGTGCCACCAGTGAGCCCTCAACCGGGACAGGGCCCGGGGAGCTGTTTTTT.

The genes are TRBV30 and TRBJ2-3, with 12 positions matching TRBD2. Germline values: CDR1 GTSNPN, CDR2 SVGIG (reference sequence). V was clipped by 5 bases and J by 9 bases; unmatched bases: 3. This CDR3 is built from 12 residues. CDR3 nucleotides: TGTGCCTGGGGGACTAGCGGGTGGACGCAGTATTTT. Protein: CAWGTSGWTQYF.

The chain joins TRBV7-9 to TRBJ2-1; D ambiguous. In germline, CDR1 is SEHNR, CDR2 FQNEAQ (reference sequence). Trimming took 1 base from V and 0 from J, leaving 7 bases between them. This CDR3 is 15 amino acids long. The CDR3 DNA sequence: TGTGCCAGCAGCTTAGTTTTCAGCTCCTACAATGAGCAGTTCTTC. Residues: CASSLVFSSYNEQFF.

This chain joins TRBV7-8 and TRBJ1-2; TRBD1 might be the D (6 bases). CDR3 length: 13 amino acids. Germline V CDR1 and CDR2: SGHVS, FQNEAQ. With 5 bases removed from V and 2 bases from J, the gap between germline ends came to 9 bases. CDR3 bases: TGTGCCAGCAGCGTTGGACAGAACTATGGCTACACCTTC. Protein product: CASSVGQNYGYTF.